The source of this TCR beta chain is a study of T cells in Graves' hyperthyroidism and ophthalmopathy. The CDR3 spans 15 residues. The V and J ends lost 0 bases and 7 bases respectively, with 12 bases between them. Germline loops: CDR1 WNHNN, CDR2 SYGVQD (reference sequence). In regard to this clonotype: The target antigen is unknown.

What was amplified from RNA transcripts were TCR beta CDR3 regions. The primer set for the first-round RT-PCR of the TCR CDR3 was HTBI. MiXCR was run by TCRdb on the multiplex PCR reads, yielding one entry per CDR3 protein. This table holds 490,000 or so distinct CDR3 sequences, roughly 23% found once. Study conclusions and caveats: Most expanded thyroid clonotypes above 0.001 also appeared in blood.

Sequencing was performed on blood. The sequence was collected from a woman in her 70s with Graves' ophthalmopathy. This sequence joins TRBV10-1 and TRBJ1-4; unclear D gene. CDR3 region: CASSESGGDREKLFF. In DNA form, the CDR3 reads TGCGCCAGCAGTGAGTCGGGAGGCGACCGTGAAAAACTGTTTTTT.